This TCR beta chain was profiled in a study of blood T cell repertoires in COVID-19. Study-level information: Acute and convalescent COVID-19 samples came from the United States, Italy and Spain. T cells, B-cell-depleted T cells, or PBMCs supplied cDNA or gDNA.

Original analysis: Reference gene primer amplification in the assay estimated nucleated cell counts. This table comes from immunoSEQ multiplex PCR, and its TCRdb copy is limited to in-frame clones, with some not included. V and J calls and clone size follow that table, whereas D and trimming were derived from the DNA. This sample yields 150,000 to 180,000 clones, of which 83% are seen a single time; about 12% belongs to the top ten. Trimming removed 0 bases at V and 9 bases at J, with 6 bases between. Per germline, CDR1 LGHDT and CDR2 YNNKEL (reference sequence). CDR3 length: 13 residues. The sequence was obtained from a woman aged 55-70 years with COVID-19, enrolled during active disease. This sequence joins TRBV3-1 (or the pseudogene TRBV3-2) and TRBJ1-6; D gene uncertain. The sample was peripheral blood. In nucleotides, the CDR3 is TGTGCCAGCAGCCAAGATCGCGGTTCACCCCTCCACTTT. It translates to CASSQDRGSPLHF.